One sample yielded the 5 T cell receptor beta chains listed below, sequenced in a study of graft-versus-host responses after intestinal transplantation. Their target antigens are unknown. The protocol was immunoSEQ multiplex PCR, while the TCRdb copy is restricted to in-frame clones and leaves out a portion. Of about 100,000 clones in the sample, roughly 90% are singletons; the top ten hold roughly 0.97%. Sequencing was performed on unstimulated CD4+ T cells sorted from spleen or lymph node cells, taken before transplant. The receptor source for this set is a human donor who was the organ donor for an intestinal transplant.

The V and J genes are TRBV2 and TRBJ2-7; 11 nucleotides match TRBD1. Looked up from germline, CDR1 is SNHLY and CDR2 is FYNNEI. The CDR3 length is 15 residues. V trimming: 6 bases; J trimming: 6 bases; junction bases outside the gene matches: 10. The CDR3 reads CASSAGTGGSVEQYF. For the CDR3, the DNA is TGTGCCAGCAGCGCCGGGACAGGGGGATCGGTCGAGCAGTACTTC.

This sequence joins TRBV5-1 and TRBJ2-3; perhaps TRBD2 as D (7 bases). V lost 4 bases, J lost 0 bases, and 15 bases lay in between. This CDR3 has 16 amino acids. CDR1 is SGHRS and CDR2 is YFSETQ in the germline V gene. The chain's CDR3 is CASSPEAGASTDTQYF. In nucleotides, the CDR3 is TGCGCCAGCAGCCCGGAGGCGGGGGCAAGCACAGATACGCAGTATTTT. Based on the CDR3 plus reference TRBV5-1 and TRBJ2-3, the full variable domain is KAGVTQTPRYLIKTRGQQVTLSCSPISGHRSVSWYQQTPGQGLQFLFEYFSETQRNKGNFPGRFSGRQFSNSRSEMNVSTLELGDSALYLCASSPEAGASTDTQYFGPGTRLTVL.

This rearrangement joins TRBV27 to TRBJ1-6; 8 bases agree with TRBD1. The V gene's germline CDR1 is MNHEY and CDR2 SMNVEV (reference sequence). J lost 6 bases, V lost 9 bases, and 7 bases had no gene match. CDR3 length equals 14 residues. CDR3 in DNA: TGTGCCAGGGGAGACAGGGGTGGTAATTCACCCCTCCACTTT. This codes for CARGDRGGNSPLHF.

The rearrangement uses TRBV19 and TRBJ2-3; no definite D call. Looked up from germline, CDR1 is LNHDA and CDR2 is SQIVND (reference sequence). V was shortened by 3 bases and J by 1 base, with 14 bases between the two germline ends. CDR3 length: 16 residues. The CDR3 DNA follows: TGTGCCAGTAGTATCCGCCCTGTAGGGCGCACAGATACGCAGTATTTT. Translation: CASSIRPVGRTDTQYF.

The chain carries TRBV15 and TRBJ1-2; D not certain. CDR1 and CDR2 (germline): LNHNV, YYDKDF (reference sequence). This CDR3 spans 13 amino acids. V was pared by 1 base and J by 7 bases, with 10 bases between. CDR3: CATSRVKGSGYTF. In nucleotides, the CDR3 is TGTGCCACCAGCAGAGTTAAAGGTTCTGGCTACACCTTC.